Listed below are T cell receptor beta chains from one sample, sequenced in a study of regulatory T cells in long-lasting Graves disease. From the multiplex PCR reads, TCRdb called clonotypes with MiXCR, one entry per CDR3 protein. The sample includes approximately 400,000 distinct CDR3 sequences, 14% to 15% of them seen just once. These data are also associated with another study on T cells in Graves' hyperthyroidism and ophthalmopathy.

The sample was peripheral blood mononuclear cells (PBMCs), taken at new diagnosis, from a patient treated with antithyroid drugs. These receptors all come from a woman aged 25 to 45 with Graves disease. Both conserved end residues are part of each CDR3. Each record gives: J gene, clone size, D gene, V gene, CDR3 protein, CDR3 DNA. A D gene is named only where the DNA matches it firmly. Some rows have no size entry. The others give once, few or many, or a class for an expanded clone.

j_call: TRBJ1-2; clone_size: .; d_call: .; v_call: TRBV6-1; cdr3_aa: CASRNDRLGGYTF; cdr3_nt: TGTGCCAGCAGAAACGACAGGTTGGGTGGCTACACCTTC
j_call: TRBJ2-2; clone_size: few; d_call: TRBD1; v_call: TRBV25-1; cdr3_aa: CASRRTGVTGELFF; cdr3_nt: TGTGCCAGCAGGCGGACAGGCGTCACCGGGGAGCTGTTTTTT
j_call: TRBJ2-1; clone_size: .; d_call: TRBD2; v_call: TRBV12-5; cdr3_aa: CASGLAGNSYNEQFF; cdr3_nt: TGTGCTAGTGGTCTAGCGGGTAACTCCTACAATGAGCAGTTCTTC
j_call: TRBJ2-7; clone_size: .; d_call: TRBD1; v_call: TRBV9; cdr3_aa: CASSGPLSGQGAREQYF; cdr3_nt: TGTGCCAGCAGCGGACCCTTATCGGGACAGGGGGCTCGCGAGCAGTACTTC
j_call: TRBJ2-3; clone_size: .; d_call: .; v_call: TRBV5-4; cdr3_aa: CASSLFPTEPQYF; cdr3_nt: TGTGCCAGCAGCTTGTTCCCCACGGAACCGCAGTATTTT
j_call: TRBJ2-7; clone_size: .; d_call: .; v_call: TRBV12-3/TRBV12-4; cdr3_aa: CASSLDPGSYEQYF; cdr3_nt: TGTGCCAGCAGTTTAGATCCCGGGTCTTACGAGCAGTACTTC
j_call: TRBJ2-3; clone_size: .; d_call: TRBD2; v_call: TRBV19; cdr3_aa: CASSGGLAGADTQYF; cdr3_nt: TGTGCCAGTAGTGGGGGACTAGCGGGAGCAGATACGCAGTATTTT
j_call: TRBJ1-4; clone_size: .; d_call: .; v_call: TRBV24-1; cdr3_aa: CATRRDDNEKLFF; cdr3_nt: TGTGCCACCAGGAGGGACGATAATGAAAAACTGTTTTTT
j_call: TRBJ2-1; clone_size: few; d_call: TRBD1; v_call: TRBV4-1; cdr3_aa: CASSQDRGQNEQFF; cdr3_nt: TGCGCCAGCAGCCAGGACAGGGGGCAAAATGAGCAGTTCTTC
j_call: TRBJ2-1; clone_size: many; d_call: TRBD2; v_call: TRBV5-1; cdr3_aa: CASSLRLADSNEQFF; cdr3_nt: TGCGCCAGCAGCCTCCGACTAGCGGACTCCAATGAGCAGTTCTTC
j_call: TRBJ2-7; clone_size: many; d_call: TRBD2; v_call: TRBV7-9; cdr3_aa: CASSPGGLAEYEQYF; cdr3_nt: TGTGCCAGCAGCCCCGGGGGACTAGCAGAATACGAGCAGTACTTC
j_call: TRBJ1-2; clone_size: .; d_call: TRBD1; v_call: TRBV10-3; cdr3_aa: CAISESPGQGVVYTF; cdr3_nt: TGTGCCATCAGTGAGTCACCGGGACAGGGAGTAGTCTACACCTTC
j_call: TRBJ2-5; clone_size: .; d_call: .; v_call: TRBV13; cdr3_aa: CASSGPREQETQYF; cdr3_nt: TGTGCCAGCAGCGGACCACGGGAACAAGAGACCCAGTACTTC
j_call: TRBJ2-7; clone_size: many; d_call: .; v_call: TRBV3-1; cdr3_aa: CASRPVGSYEQYF; cdr3_nt: TGTGCCAGCAGACCCGTTGGGAGCTACGAGCAGTACTTC
j_call: TRBJ1-5; clone_size: .; d_call: .; v_call: TRBV7-9; cdr3_aa: CASSLGQTYSNQPQHF; cdr3_nt: TGTGCCAGCAGCTTAGGACAGACTTATAGCAATCAGCCCCAGCATTTT
j_call: TRBJ2-7; clone_size: many; d_call: .; v_call: TRBV20-1; cdr3_aa: CSAREGYEQYF; cdr3_nt: TGCAGTGCTAGAGAGGGGTACGAGCAGTACTTC
j_call: TRBJ2-3; clone_size: many; d_call: TRBD2; v_call: TRBV9; cdr3_aa: CASSVGLAGEGFTDTQYF; cdr3_nt: TGTGCCAGCAGCGTCGGACTAGCGGGGGAGGGATTTACAGATACGCAGTATTTT
j_call: TRBJ2-7; clone_size: many; d_call: TRBD2; v_call: TRBV20-1; cdr3_aa: CSAQVAGVHYEQYF; cdr3_nt: TGCAGTGCCCAGGTGGCGGGAGTCCACTACGAGCAGTACTTC
j_call: TRBJ2-3; clone_size: .; d_call: .; v_call: TRBV10-2; cdr3_aa: CANSEGVTQYF; cdr3_nt: TGCGCCAACAGCGAGGGTGTTACGCAGTATTTT
j_call: TRBJ2-3; clone_size: few; d_call: TRBD2; v_call: TRBV6-2/TRBV6-3; cdr3_aa: CASSYGRELGTDTQYF; cdr3_nt: TGTGCCAGCAGTTACGGGCGGGAGCTGGGCACAGATACGCAGTATTTT
j_call: TRBJ1-1; clone_size: few; d_call: .; v_call: TRBV28; cdr3_aa: CASSSQAAFF; cdr3_nt: TGTGCCAGCAGCTCCCAGGCAGCTTTCTTT
j_call: TRBJ2-3; clone_size: many; d_call: TRBD2; v_call: TRBV5-6; cdr3_aa: CASSWASGNPDTQYF; cdr3_nt: TGTGCCAGCAGCTGGGCTAGCGGGAACCCAGATACGCAGTATTTT
j_call: TRBJ2-1; clone_size: many; d_call: .; v_call: TRBV28; cdr3_aa: CASSPSLRYNEQFF; cdr3_nt: TGTGCCAGCAGTCCCTCCCTGAGGTACAATGAGCAGTTCTTC
j_call: TRBJ1-2; clone_size: .; d_call: .; v_call: TRBV7-9; cdr3_aa: CASSSELMNYGYTF; cdr3_nt: TGTGCCAGCAGCTCCGAACTGATGAACTATGGCTACACCTTC
j_call: TRBJ2-7; clone_size: few; d_call: .; v_call: TRBV28; cdr3_aa: CASTPPGDYEQYF; cdr3_nt: TGTGCCAGCACCCCCCCGGGGGACTACGAGCAGTACTTC
j_call: TRBJ2-1; clone_size: .; d_call: .; v_call: TRBV20-1; cdr3_aa: CSARGPLDNEQFF; cdr3_nt: TGCAGTGCTAGGGGGCCTCTGGACAATGAGCAGTTCTTC
j_call: TRBJ2-5; clone_size: many; d_call: .; v_call: TRBV20-1; cdr3_aa: CSAALGETQYF; cdr3_nt: TGCAGTGCCGCTTTGGGGGAGACCCAGTACTTC
j_call: TRBJ1-3; clone_size: .; d_call: .; v_call: TRBV9; cdr3_aa: CASSVAPVSGNTIYF; cdr3_nt: TGTGCCAGCAGCGTAGCTCCGGTCTCTGGAAACACCATATATTTT